This entry describes one T cell receptor beta chain. The antigen remains undetermined. These data come from a study of shared clonotypes between healthy human individuals. Turning to the study itself: The cohort had two women and a few men, ages 18 to 49. Researchers assigned three CD4 naive, three CD4 memory, two CD8 naive and one CD8 memory plate to each donor. Whole-study findings and limits: Non-shared clonotypes were found to have lower generation probabilities than the clonotypes that were shared by all four of the sorted-subset donors.

Naivety among CD8 cells was defined by CD45RO negativity and positive CCR7 selection, thereby excluding terminally differentiated effector memory CD45RA+ cells. After removal of 10 bases from V and 3 bases from J, the junction contained 3 bases not matched to a gene. Germline V lookup: CDR1 SEHNR, CDR2 FQNEAQ (reference sequence). The CDR3 runs 13 residues. Each PCR replicate from the sorted subsets contained about 180 ng DNA, which is about 31,000 T cell genomes. Sequencing used immunoSEQ multiplex PCR; TCRdb keeps in-frame clones, though not all of them. The sample lists some 2.1 million clones, roughly 93% seen once, with less than 2% in the top ten.

This TCR came from a man aged 18 to 29 in good health. Some clones in this sample may be carry-over from other donors' samples. This rearrangement joins TRBV7-9 to TRBJ1-4, with 9 bases fitting TRBD1. The sample was naive CD8+ T cells from PBMCs. In DNA form, the CDR3 reads TGTGCCACCAGGACAGGGGCTAATGAAAAACTGTTTTTT. The encoded protein is CATRTGANEKLFF.